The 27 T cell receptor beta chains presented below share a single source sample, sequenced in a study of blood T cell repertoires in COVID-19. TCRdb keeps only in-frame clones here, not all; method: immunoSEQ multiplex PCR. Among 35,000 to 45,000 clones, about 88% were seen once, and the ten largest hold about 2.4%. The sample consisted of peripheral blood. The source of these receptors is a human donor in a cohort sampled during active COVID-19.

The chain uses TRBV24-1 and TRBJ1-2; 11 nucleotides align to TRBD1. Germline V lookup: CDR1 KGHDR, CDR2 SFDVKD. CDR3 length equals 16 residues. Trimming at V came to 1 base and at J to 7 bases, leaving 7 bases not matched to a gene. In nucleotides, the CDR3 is TGTGCCACCAGTGATTTCAGCGGACAGGGGGCGATTGGCTACACCTTC. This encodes CATSDFSGQGAIGYTF.

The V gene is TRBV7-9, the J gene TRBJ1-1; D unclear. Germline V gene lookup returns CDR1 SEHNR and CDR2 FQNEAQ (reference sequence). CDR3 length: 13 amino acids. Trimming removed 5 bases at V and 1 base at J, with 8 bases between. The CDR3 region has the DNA TGTGCCAGCAGCACAACGGGGAACACTGAAGCTTTCTTT. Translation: CASSTTGNTEAFF.

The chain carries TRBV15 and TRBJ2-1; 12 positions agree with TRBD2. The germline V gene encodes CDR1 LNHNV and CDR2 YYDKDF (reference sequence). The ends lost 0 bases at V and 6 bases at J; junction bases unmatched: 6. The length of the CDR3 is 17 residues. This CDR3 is CATSRDPGLAGFNEQFF. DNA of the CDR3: TGTGCCACCAGCAGAGATCCCGGACTAGCGGGGTTCAATGAGCAGTTCTTC.

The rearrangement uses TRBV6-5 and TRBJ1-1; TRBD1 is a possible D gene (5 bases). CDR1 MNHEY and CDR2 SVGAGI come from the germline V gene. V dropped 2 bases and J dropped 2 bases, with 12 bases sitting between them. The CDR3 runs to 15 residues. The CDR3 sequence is CASSYDRISNTEAFF. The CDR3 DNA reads TGTGCCAGCAGTTACGACAGAATCTCCAACACTGAAGCTTTCTTT.

CDR3 amino acids: CAWNTGTAGSEAFF. For the CDR3, the DNA is TGTGCCTGGAATACCGGGACAGCCGGTTCTGAAGCTTTCTTT. The chain has TRBV30 and TRBJ1-1; TRBD1 agrees at 7 bases. The CDR3 length is 14 residues. Germline trimming cut 4 bases from V and 6 bases from J; bases unmatched to any gene: 11. From germline, CDR1 is GTSNPN and CDR2 SVGIG (reference sequence).

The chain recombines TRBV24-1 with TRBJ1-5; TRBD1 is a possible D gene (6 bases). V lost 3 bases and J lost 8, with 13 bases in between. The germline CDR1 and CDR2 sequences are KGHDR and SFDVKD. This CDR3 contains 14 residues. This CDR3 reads CATSDGGSTEPQHF. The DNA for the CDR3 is TGTGCCACCAGTGATGGGGGCAGTACAGAGCCCCAGCATTTT.

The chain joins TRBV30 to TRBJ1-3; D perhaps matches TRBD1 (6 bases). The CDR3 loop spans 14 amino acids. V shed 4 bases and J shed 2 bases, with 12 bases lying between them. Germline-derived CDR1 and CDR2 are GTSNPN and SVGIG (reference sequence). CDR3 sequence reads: CAWTPRGAGNTIYF. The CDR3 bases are TGTGCCTGGACCCCCAGGGGAGCTGGAAACACCATATATTTT. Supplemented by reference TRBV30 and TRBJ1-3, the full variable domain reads SQTIHQWPATLVQPVGSPLSLECTVEGTSNPNLYWYRQAAGRGLQLLFYSVGIGQISSEVPQNLSASRPQDRQFILSSKKLLLSDSGFYLCAWTPRGAGNTIYFGEGSWLTVV.

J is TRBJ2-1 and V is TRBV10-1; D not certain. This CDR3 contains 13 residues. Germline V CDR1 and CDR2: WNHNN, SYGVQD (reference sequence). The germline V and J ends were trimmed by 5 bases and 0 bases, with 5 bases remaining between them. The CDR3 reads CASSKSSYNEQFF. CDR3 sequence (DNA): TGCGCCAGCAGTAAGAGCTCCTACAATGAGCAGTTCTTC.

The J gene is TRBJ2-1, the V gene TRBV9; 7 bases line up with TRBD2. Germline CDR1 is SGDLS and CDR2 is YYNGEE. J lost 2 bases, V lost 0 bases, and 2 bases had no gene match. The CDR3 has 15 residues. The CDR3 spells CASSVGRGAYNEQFF. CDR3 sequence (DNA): TGTGCCAGCAGCGTAGGTCGGGGGGCCTACAATGAGCAGTTCTTC.

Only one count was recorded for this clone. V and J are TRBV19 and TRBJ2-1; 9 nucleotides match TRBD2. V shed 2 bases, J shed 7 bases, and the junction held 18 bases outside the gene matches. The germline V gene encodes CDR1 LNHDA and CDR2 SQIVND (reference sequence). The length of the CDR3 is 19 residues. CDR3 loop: CASSINPHSLAGGLNEQFF. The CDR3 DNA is TGTGCCAGTAGTATAAACCCCCATTCTTTGGCGGGGGGGCTAAATGAGCAGTTCTTC.

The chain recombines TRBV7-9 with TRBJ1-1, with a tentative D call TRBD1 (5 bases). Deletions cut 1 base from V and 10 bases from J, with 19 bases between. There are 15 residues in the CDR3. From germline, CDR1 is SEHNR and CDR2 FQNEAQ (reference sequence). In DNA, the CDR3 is TGTGCCAGCAGCTTAGTCCAGATCATCCGGCAGGGAGCTTTCTTT. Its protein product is CASSLVQIIRQGAFF.

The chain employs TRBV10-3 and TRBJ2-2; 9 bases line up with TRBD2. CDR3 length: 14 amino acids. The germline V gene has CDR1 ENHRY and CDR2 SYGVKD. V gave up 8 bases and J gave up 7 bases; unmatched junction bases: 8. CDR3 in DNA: TGTGCCATCGGGCGAGCGGGGGGCGACGGGGAGCTGTTTTTT. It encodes CAIGRAGGDGELFF.

The CDR3 bases are TGTGCCAGCAGCATTACAGGGGATAGCAATCAGCCCCAGCATTTT. As protein: CASSITGDSNQPQHF. The chain carries TRBV7-9 and TRBJ1-5; 7 positions match TRBD1. V lost 5 bases, J lost 0 bases, and 4 bases stayed unmatched. CDR1 is SEHNR, CDR2 FQNEAQ, per germline (reference sequence). The CDR3 totals 15 residues.

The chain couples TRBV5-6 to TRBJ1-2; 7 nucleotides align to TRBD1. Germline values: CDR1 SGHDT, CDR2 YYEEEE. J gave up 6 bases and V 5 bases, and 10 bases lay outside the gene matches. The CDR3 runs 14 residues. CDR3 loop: CASRPLIDRDGYTF. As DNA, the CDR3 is TGTGCCAGCAGACCACTCATTGACAGGGATGGCTACACCTTC.

The CDR3 protein is CASSYSTGEAFF. Written as DNA, the CDR3 is TGTGCCAGCAGTTACTCGACGGGTGAAGCTTTCTTT. V and J are TRBV6-5 and TRBJ1-1; D is unresolved. There are 12 residues in the CDR3. Germline CDR1 reads MNHEY; CDR2 reads SVGAGI. V was cut by 0 bases and J by 7 bases, with 6 bases left in between.

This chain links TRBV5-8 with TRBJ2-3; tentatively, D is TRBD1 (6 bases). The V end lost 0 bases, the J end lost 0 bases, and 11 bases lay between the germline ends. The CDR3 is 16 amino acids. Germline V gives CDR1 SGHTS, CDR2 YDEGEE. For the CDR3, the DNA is TGTGCCAGCAGCTTGGGACAGGCTTCTAGCACAGATACGCAGTATTTT. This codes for CASSLGQASSTDTQYF.

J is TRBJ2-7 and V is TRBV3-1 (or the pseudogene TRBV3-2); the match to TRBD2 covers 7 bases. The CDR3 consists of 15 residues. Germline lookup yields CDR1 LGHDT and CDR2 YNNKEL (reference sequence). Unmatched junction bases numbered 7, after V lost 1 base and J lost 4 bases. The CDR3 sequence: CASSQGWASGYEQYF. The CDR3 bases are TGTGCCAGCAGCCAAGGATGGGCTAGCGGTTACGAGCAGTACTTC.

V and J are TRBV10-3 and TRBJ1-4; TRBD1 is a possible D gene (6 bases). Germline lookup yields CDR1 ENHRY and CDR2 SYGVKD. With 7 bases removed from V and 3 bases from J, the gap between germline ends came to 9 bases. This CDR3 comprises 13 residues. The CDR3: CAIKGEANEKLFF. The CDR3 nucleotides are TGTGCCATCAAGGGGGAAGCTAATGAAAAACTGTTTTTT.

This CDR3 is CASDGDRGREQYF. CDR3 DNA: TGTGCCAGCGATGGGGACAGGGGGCGGGAGCAGTACTTC. This rearrangement joins TRBV2 to TRBJ2-7; TRBD1 aligns across 12 bases. In germline, CDR1 is SNHLY, CDR2 FYNNEI. This CDR3 region has 13 residues. After removal of 8 bases from V and 7 bases from J, the junction contained 6 bases not matched to a gene.

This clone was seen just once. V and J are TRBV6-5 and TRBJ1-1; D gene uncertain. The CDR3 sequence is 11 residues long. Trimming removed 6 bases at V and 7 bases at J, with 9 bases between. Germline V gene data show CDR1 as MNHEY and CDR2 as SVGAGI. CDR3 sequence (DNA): TGTGCCAGCAGCAGAGCGAGTGAAGCTTTCTTT. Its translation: CASSRASEAFF.

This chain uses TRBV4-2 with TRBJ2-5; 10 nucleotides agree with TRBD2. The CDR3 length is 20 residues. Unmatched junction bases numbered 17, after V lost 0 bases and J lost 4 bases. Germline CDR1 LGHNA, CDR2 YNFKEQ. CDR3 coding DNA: TGTGCCAGCAGCCAAGATCCACTCTTTGAGCGGGGGGGCGAGGGAGAGACCCAGTACTTC. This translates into CASSQDPLFERGGEGETQYF.

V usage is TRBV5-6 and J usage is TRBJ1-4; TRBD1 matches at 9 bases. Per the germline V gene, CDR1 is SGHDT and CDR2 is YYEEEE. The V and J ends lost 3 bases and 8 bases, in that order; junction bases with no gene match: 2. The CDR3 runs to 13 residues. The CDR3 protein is CASSWGQGEKLFF. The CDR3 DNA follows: TGTGCCAGCAGCTGGGGACAGGGCGAAAAACTGTTTTTT.

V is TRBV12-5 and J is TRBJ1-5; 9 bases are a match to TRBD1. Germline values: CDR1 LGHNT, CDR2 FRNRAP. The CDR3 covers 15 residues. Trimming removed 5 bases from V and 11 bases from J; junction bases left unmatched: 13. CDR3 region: CASGNPDRGIAAQHF. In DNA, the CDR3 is TGTGCTAGTGGTAACCCGGACAGGGGAATTGCGGCCCAGCATTTT.

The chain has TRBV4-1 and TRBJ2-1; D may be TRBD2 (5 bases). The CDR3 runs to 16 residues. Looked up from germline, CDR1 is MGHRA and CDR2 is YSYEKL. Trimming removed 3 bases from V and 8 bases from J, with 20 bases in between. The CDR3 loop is CASSQWGELGFDEQFF. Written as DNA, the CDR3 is TGCGCCAGCAGCCAGTGGGGAGAACTAGGGTTCGATGAGCAGTTCTTC.

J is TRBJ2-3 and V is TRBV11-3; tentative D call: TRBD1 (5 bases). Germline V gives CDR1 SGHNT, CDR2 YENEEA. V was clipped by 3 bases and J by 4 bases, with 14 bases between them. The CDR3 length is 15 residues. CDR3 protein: CASSLTVGMADTQYF. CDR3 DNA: TGTGCCAGCAGCTTGACAGTTGGCATGGCAGATACGCAGTATTTT.

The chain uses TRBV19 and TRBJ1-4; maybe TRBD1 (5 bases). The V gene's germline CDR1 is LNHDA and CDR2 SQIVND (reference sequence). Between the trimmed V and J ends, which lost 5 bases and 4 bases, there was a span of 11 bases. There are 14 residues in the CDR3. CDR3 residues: CASSWGGNNEKLFF. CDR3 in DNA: TGTGCCAGTAGTTGGGGGGGAAATAATGAAAAACTGTTTTTT.

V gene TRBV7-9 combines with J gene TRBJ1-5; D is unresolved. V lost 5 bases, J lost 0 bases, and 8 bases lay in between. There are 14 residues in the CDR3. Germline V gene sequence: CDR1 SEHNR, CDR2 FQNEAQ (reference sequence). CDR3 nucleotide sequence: TGTGCCAGCAGCCCGGGAACTAGCAATCAGCCCCAGCATTTT. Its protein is CASSPGTSNQPQHF.